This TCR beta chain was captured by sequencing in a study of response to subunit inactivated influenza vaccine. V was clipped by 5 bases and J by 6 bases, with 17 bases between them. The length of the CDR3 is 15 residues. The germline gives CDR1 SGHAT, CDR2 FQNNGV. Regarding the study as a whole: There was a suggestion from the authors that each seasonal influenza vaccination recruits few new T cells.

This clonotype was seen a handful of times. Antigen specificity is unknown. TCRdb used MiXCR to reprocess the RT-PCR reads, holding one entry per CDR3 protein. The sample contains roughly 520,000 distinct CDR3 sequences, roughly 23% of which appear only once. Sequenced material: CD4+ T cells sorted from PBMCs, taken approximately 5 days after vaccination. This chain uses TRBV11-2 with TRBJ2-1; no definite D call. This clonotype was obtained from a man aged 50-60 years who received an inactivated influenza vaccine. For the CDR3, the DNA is TGTGCCAGCAGCCCCCCCGGGCGAAGGCGCAATGAGCAGTTCTTC. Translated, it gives CASSPPGRRRNEQFF.